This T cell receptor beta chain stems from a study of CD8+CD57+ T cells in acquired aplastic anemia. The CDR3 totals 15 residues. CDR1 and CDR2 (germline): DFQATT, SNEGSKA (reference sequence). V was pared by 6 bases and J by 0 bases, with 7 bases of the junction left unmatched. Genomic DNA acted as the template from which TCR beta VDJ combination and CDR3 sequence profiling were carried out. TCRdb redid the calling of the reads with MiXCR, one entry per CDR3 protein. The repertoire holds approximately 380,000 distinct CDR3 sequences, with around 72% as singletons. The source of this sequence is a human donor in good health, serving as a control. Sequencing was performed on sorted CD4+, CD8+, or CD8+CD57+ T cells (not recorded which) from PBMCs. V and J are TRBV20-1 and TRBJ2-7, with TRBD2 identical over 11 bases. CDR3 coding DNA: TGCAGTGCAACTAGCGGGGGTCCTGGCTCCTACGAGCAGTACTTC. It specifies CSATSGGPGSYEQYF.